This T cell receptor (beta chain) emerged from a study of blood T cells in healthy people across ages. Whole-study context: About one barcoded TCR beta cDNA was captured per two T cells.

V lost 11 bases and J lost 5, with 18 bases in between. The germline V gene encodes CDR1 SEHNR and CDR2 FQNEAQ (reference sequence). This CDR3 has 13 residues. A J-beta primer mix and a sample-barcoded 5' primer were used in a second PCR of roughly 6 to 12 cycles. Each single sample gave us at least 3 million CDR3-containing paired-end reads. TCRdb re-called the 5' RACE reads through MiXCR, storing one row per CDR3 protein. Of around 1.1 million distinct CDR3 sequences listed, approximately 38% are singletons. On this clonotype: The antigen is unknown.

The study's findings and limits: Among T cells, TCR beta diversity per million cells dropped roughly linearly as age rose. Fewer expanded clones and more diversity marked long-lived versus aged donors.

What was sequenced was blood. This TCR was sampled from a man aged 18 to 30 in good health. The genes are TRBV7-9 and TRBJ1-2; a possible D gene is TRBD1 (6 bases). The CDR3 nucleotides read TGTGCCGGCTCCCTTGAGGGGGGTTATGGCTACACCTTC. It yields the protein CAGSLEGGYGYTF.